This record covers a single TCR beta chain. No antigen is known for it. One base away there is no much larger clone; base qualities are not given. This specimen comes from a study of CD8 T cells in Susac syndrome (dated by TCRdb to 2018 to 2020). Some background on the complete study: The study used repertoire sequencing to test whether antigen drove CD8+ T cell activation and differentiation in Susac syndrome. The clonality of the CD8+ T cell repertoire was compared across over 9 healthy donors, roughly 14 Susac syndrome patients and 15 multiple sclerosis patients. Study-level results and caveats: The number of individuals in the TCR sequencing and HLA analysis was acknowledged as relatively small.

The CDR3 goes from the cysteine to the phenylalanine over 15 residues. CDR3 DNA is the only sequence kept; it has 45 bases, read in frame from the first base. For CDR1 and CDR2, the germline V gene lists SGHRS and YFSETQ. V and J lose 3 bases and 7 bases, and a span of 17 bases separates them. RNA was extracted using the RNeasy kit, and roughly 0.45 to 1 microgram was reverse transcribed with random hexamers. TCR beta CDR3 regions were amplified with the immunoSEQ multiplex PCR assay covering 54 Vbeta and 13 Jbeta segments. Bias from PCR amplification was corrected by using a synthetic template baseline for primer optimization and for computational correction. The paper's processing steps were these. Reads were assigned to V, D and J genes according to IMGT and analyzed in immunoSEQ Analyzer, with only productive sequences retained. Clonality was computed as one minus Shannon entropy normalized by log2 of the number of productive unique sequences. For each patient and control, public and private clones were evaluated among the 100 most prevalent clones. A clone was defined as Susac-specific if it was absent from the healthy and MS cohorts, from 950 to 1,300 published viral clones and from other ImmuneACCESS disease sequences. TCRdb's own reprocessing of the public reads used fastp at Q25 and MiXCR and kept productive beta chains. Each entry is one CDR3 protein sequence, shown with its most common DNA and genes. The V and J calls, along with clone size, are taken from TCRdb and not from the paper's own processing. Recorded for this sample are 210,000 or so distinct CDR3 sequences; 90% to 95% of them occurred a single time. The top ten constitute roughly 0.13% of the sample.

Peripheral blood CD8+ and CD4+ T cells from healthy donors, Susac syndrome patients and multiple sclerosis patients were profiled using high-throughput TCR beta sequencing. Treatment-naive patients with stable or active relapsing-remitting disease fulfilling revised McDonald criteria were used as multiple sclerosis controls. Bulk CD8+ and CD4+ T cells were purified by magnetic negative isolation, while CD8+ TEMRA cells were enriched using FACS. Blood was collected in EDTA tubes and processed within 24 hours, with PBMCs isolated through density gradient centrifugation. PBMCs intended for TCR sequencing were cryopreserved in liquid nitrogen and thawed later in a water bath at 37 degrees C. Purity of sorted or isolated CD4+, CD8+ and CD8+ TEMRA cells was at least 90%.

Sequencing was carried out using CD8+ T cells from PBMCs. This chain joins TRBV5-1 to TRBJ2-1, and the D gene may be TRBD1, 6 bases matching. This clonotype originated in a human donor with multiple sclerosis. Read as DNA, the sequence is TGCGCCAGCAGCTCGGTGGTGGCAGGGGCGAATGAGCAGTTCTTC. This encodes CASSSVVAGANEQFF.